The clone carrying this T cell receptor beta chain occurred many times. As yet, its antigen is unknown. V was clipped by 7 bases and J by 5 bases; unmatched bases: 9. Germline loops: CDR1 SQVTM, CDR2 ANQGSEA. The CDR3 runs 13 residues. Fresh peripheral blood, 10 ml, yielded the PBMCs. This sample stems from a study of T cells in Graves' hyperthyroidism and ophthalmopathy. The study, taken as a whole, reports: Ophthalmopathy was model-predicted a median around seven months pre-onset.

From RNA transcripts, TCR beta CDR3 regions were amplified. Researchers ran a first-round RT-PCR on the TCR CDR3 using the HTBI primer set. TCRdb recomputed calls from the multiplex PCR reads with MiXCR, one row per CDR3 protein. Of approximately 610,000 distinct CDR3 sequences detected, about 15% appear once; the ten largest clones hold 3.5% to 4.5%. This sequence joins TRBV29-1 and TRBJ2-5, with 8 nucleotides matching TRBD1. This receptor was identified in a woman in her thirties or forties with Graves' ophthalmopathy. The sequenced sample was blood. CDR3 region: CSGRTGSGETQYF. CDR3 sequence (DNA): TGCAGCGGTAGGACAGGGAGTGGGGAGACCCAGTACTTC. Full variable domain (rest looked up from reference TRBV29-1 and TRBJ2-5): SAVISQKPSRDICQRGTSLTIQCQVDSQVTMMFWYRQQPGQSLTLIATANQGSEATYESGFVIDKFPISRPNLTFSTLTVSNMSPEDSSIYLCSGRTGSGETQYFGPGTRLLVL.